A single sample gave rise to the 28 T cell receptor beta chains below, sequenced in a study of blood T cell repertoires in COVID-19. Sequenced by immunoSEQ multiplex PCR; TCRdb stores in-frame clones only, minus some. The table records about 160,000 clones, approximately 81% of them present only once. Sequencing input: peripheral blood. The receptors here all came from an elderly woman with active or convalescent COVID-19.

The CDR3 sequence: CASSLLRQGSYEQYF. CDR3 sequence (DNA): TGTGCCAGCAGCTTGCTTAGACAGGGTTCCTACGAGCAGTACTTC. The rearrangement links TRBV5-6 to TRBJ2-7, with TRBD1 identical over 7 bases. Trimming took 1 base from V and 1 from J; bases not matched to a gene: 5. The CDR3 runs 15 residues. Germline CDR1 and CDR2: SGHDT and YYEEEE.

The chain carries TRBV7-8 and TRBJ1-2, with TRBD1 matching 9 bases. Unmatched junction bases numbered 4, after V lost 2 bases and J lost 3 bases. The CDR3 loop spans 15 amino acids. Germline-derived CDR1 and CDR2 are SGHVS and FQNEAQ. The CDR3 sequence: CASSLSWTGDYGYTF. CDR3 coding DNA: TGTGCCAGCAGCTTATCTTGGACAGGGGACTATGGCTACACCTTC. Combining the CDR3 with reference TRBV7-8 and TRBJ1-2 gives the whole variable domain GAGVSQSPRYKVAKRGQDVALRCDPISGHVSLFWYQQALGQGPEFLTYFQNEAQLDKSGLPSDRFFAERPEGSVSTLKIQRTQQEDSAVYLCASSLSWTGDYGYTFGSGTRLTVV.

J is TRBJ1-5 and V is TRBV19; 8 positions match TRBD1. CDR1 is LNHDA and CDR2 is SQIVND in the germline V gene (reference sequence). The length of the CDR3 is 19 residues. The V and J ends lost 2 bases and 0 bases, in that order; junction bases with no gene match: 12. The CDR3 reads CASSILAGGATYSNQPQHF. The CDR3 coding sequence is TGTGCCAGTAGTATACTGGCAGGGGGCGCGACTTATAGCAATCAGCCCCAGCATTTT.

The DNA of the CDR3 is TGTGCCAGCAGCTTGAGGGCGGACCGACGGGGCGAGCAGTACTTC. The encoded protein is CASSLRADRRGEQYF. V usage is TRBV5-4 and J usage is TRBJ2-7; possibly TRBD2 for D (5 bases). The CDR3 runs 15 residues. Between the trimmed V and J ends, which lost 1 base and 6 bases, there was a span of 17 bases. Germline V lookup: CDR1 SGHNT, CDR2 YYREEE (reference sequence). The variable domain in full, completed from reference TRBV5-4 and TRBJ2-7, reads ETGVTQSPTHLIKTRGQQVTLRCSSQSGHNTVSWYQQALGQGPQFIFQYYREEENGRGNFPPRFSGLQFPNYSSELNVNALELDDSALYLCASSLRADRRGEQYFGPGTRLTVT.

V and J are TRBV5-1 and TRBJ2-4; D not certain. Germline loops: CDR1 SGHRS, CDR2 YFSETQ. V dropped 4 bases and J dropped 0 bases, with 8 bases sitting between them. The CDR3 spans 14 residues. The CDR3 reads CASSPLSAKNIQYF. In nucleotides, the CDR3 is TGCGCCAGCAGCCCTCTTTCAGCCAAAAACATTCAGTACTTC.

This chain uses TRBV30 with TRBJ1-2, with 9 bases fitting TRBD1. Germline loops: CDR1 GTSNPN, CDR2 SVGIG (reference sequence). The J segment lost 4 bases and the V segment lost 4 bases, leaving 16 bases of the junction unmatched. This CDR3 spans 17 amino acids. The CDR3 DNA is TGTGCCTGGACTCCAGAGGGGGGACAGGGTGTGTTCTATGGCTACACCTTC. Translated: CAWTPEGGQGVFYGYTF.

The rearrangement uses TRBV7-9 and TRBJ1-5; TRBD1 is a possible D gene (5 bases). Germline V gives CDR1 SEHNR, CDR2 FQNEAQ (reference sequence). The CDR3 has 14 residues. The V and J ends lost 1 base and 9 bases respectively, with 13 bases between them. The CDR3 DNA reads as TGTGCCAGCAGCTTAGAGGGGATTATCCCGCCCCAGCATTTT. Translating it yields CASSLEGIIPPQHF.

This chain uses TRBV25-1 with TRBJ1-1, with a possible D match to TRBD1 (5 bases). The V end was cut by 1 base, the J end by 1 base, with 13 bases between. Germline assignment: CDR1 MGHDK and CDR2 SYGVNS. The CDR3 spans 16 residues. CDR3 sequence reads: CASSELGRGRNTEAFF. In DNA form, the CDR3 reads TGTGCCAGCAGTGAATTGGGGCGGGGGAGGAACACTGAAGCTTTCTTT.

This clone was detected once. J is TRBJ1-5 and V is TRBV18; a possible D gene is TRBD1 (6 bases). Deletions cut 3 bases from V and 7 bases from J, with 10 bases between. The CDR3 totals 13 residues. Germline V gene data show CDR1 as KGHSH and CDR2 as LQKENI. This chain's CDR3 is CASSPTGLQPQHF. The CDR3 DNA reads as TGTGCCAGCTCACCGACAGGTCTCCAGCCCCAGCATTTT.

Only one count was recorded for this clone. The chain joins TRBV14 to TRBJ1-2; TRBD1 agrees at 8 bases. The CDR3 has 14 amino acids. CDR1 and CDR2 from the germline V gene are SGHDN and FVKESK. Germline trimming cut 4 bases from V and 10 bases from J; bases unmatched to any gene: 11. The chain's CDR3 is CASSRARDRMDYTF. The CDR3, as DNA: TGTGCCAGCAGCCGCGCCCGGGACAGGATGGACTACACCTTC. Full variable domain (remainder filled in from reference TRBV14 and TRBJ1-2): EAGVTQFPSHSVIEKGQTVTLRCDPISGHDNLYWYRRVMGKEIKFLLHFVKESKQDESGMPNNRFLAERTGGTYSTLKVQPAELEDSGVYFCASSRARDRMDYTFGSGTRLTVV.

The gene calls are TRBV27 and TRBJ1-2; possible D gene TRBD1, 5 bases. The germline V gene has CDR1 MNHEY and CDR2 SMNVEV (reference sequence). The V end was cut by 3 bases, the J end by 6 bases, with 11 bases between. The CDR3 covers 13 residues. CDR3 bases: TGTGCCAGCAGTTTTAGGAGGGGAGATGGCTACACCTTC. Protein product: CASSFRRGDGYTF.

This chain joins TRBV28 and TRBJ1-2; D gene unclear. Germline V gene data show CDR1 as MDHEN and CDR2 as SYDVKM. The CDR3 is 14 amino acids. The germline V and J ends were trimmed by 8 bases and 2 bases, with 15 bases remaining between them. In DNA, the CDR3 is TGTGCCAGCGAACAGAACTTCGCGAACTATGGCTACACCTTC. It is translated as CASEQNFANYGYTF.

The chain joins TRBV6-4 to TRBJ1-1; 9 bases align to TRBD1. Germline CDR1 is MRHNA and CDR2 is SNTAGT. After removal of 3 bases from V and 4 bases from J, the junction contained 3 bases not matched to a gene. This CDR3 has 14 amino acids. CDR3 sequence reads: CASSEQGATTEAFF. CDR3 nucleotides: TGTGCCAGCAGTGAACAGGGGGCAACCACTGAAGCTTTCTTT.

This clone was seen only once. The V and J genes are TRBV5-1 and TRBJ2-1, with D possibly TRBD1 on 6 matching bases. Trimming shortened V by 4 bases and J by 6 bases, and 14 bases separated the two germline ends. Germline V gene data show CDR1 as SGHRS and CDR2 as YFSETQ. This CDR3 is 14 amino acids long. For the CDR3, the DNA is TGCGCCAGCAGCAAAACCACAGGGAGCAATGAGCAGTTCTTC. Protein product: CASSKTTGSNEQFF.

The chain joins TRBV11-2 to TRBJ1-1; D unclear. Trimming stripped 0 bases from V and 2 bases from J, with 10 bases between. The CDR3 has 15 residues. The germline V gene has CDR1 SGHAT and CDR2 FQNNGV. For the CDR3, the DNA is TGTGCCAGCAGCTTAGATCGGGTGTCTAACACTGAAGCTTTCTTT. It specifies CASSLDRVSNTEAFF.

The chain carries TRBV19 and TRBJ2-4, with 10 nucleotides matching TRBD2. Unmatched junction bases numbered 14, after V lost 7 bases and J lost 8 bases. The CDR3 length is 16 residues. Germline V lookup: CDR1 LNHDA, CDR2 SQIVND (reference sequence). The CDR3 spells CASTSAGGAKTDIQYF. In nucleotides, the CDR3 is TGTGCCAGTACCTCAGCGGGAGGGGCGAAAACAGACATTCAGTACTTC.

This clone was detected only once. The genes are TRBV6-1 and TRBJ2-1; tentative D call: TRBD2 (5 bases). Between the trimmed V and J ends, which lost 0 bases and 5 bases, there was a span of 11 bases. Germline CDR1 reads MNHNS; CDR2 reads SASEGT. This CDR3 contains 15 residues. CDR3 residues: CASSEAGLSNNEQFF. CDR3 sequence (DNA): TGTGCCAGCAGTGAAGCCGGACTTTCTAACAATGAGCAGTTCTTC.

This clone was detected once. In nucleotides, the CDR3 is TGTGCCAGTAGTATAGGGCCAGCGGGACTTCACGAGCAGTACTTC. It specifies CASSIGPAGLHEQYF. The chain uses TRBV19 and TRBJ2-7; 7 bases are shared with TRBD2. In germline, CDR1 is LNHDA, CDR2 SQIVND (reference sequence). The ends lost 1 base at V and 5 bases at J; junction bases unmatched: 8. The CDR3 spans 15 residues.

The gene calls are TRBV28 and TRBJ2-1; 7 nucleotides line up with TRBD2. The CDR3 has 15 residues. Germline loops: CDR1 MDHEN, CDR2 SYDVKM. Trimming at V came to 3 bases and at J to 7 bases, leaving 9 bases not matched to a gene. The CDR3 sequence is CASSLAGAAGNEQFF. The CDR3 DNA reads TGTGCCAGCAGTTTGGCGGGAGCGGCCGGAAATGAGCAGTTCTTC. Supplemented by reference TRBV28 and TRBJ2-1, the full variable domain reads DVKVTQSSRYLVKRTGEKVFLECVQDMDHENMFWYRQDPGLGLRLIYFSYDVKMKEKGDIPEGYSVSREKKERFSLILESASTNQTSMYLCASSLAGAAGNEQFFGPGTRLTVL.

The rearrangement uses TRBV5-3 and TRBJ2-3; D is uncertain. TRBV5-3 is treated as an ORF (open reading frame) with a function not yet certain. There are 18 residues in the CDR3. The V and J ends lost 6 bases and 2 bases respectively, with 25 bases between them. This CDR3 is CARILIAEESENTDTQYF. CDR3 DNA sequence: TGTGCCAGAATCCTAATAGCTGAAGAATCCGAGAACACAGATACGCAGTATTTT.

V usage is TRBV14 and J usage is TRBJ1-1; D is unclear. The V and J ends lost 0 bases and 7 bases respectively, with 12 bases between them. CDR3 length: 14 residues. CDR1 and CDR2 (germline): SGHDN, FVKESK. CDR3 protein: CASSQDRGWREAFF. The DNA for the CDR3 is TGTGCCAGCAGCCAAGATCGGGGATGGCGTGAAGCTTTCTTT.

The chain couples TRBV14 to TRBJ1-2; a weak D match, TRBD1 (5 bases). This CDR3 is 16 amino acids long. Trimming cost V 2 bases and J 2 bases, with 15 bases left between them. CDR1 is SGHDN, CDR2 FVKESK, per germline. CDR3 amino acids: CASSQLSGGGNYGYTF. The DNA of the CDR3 is TGTGCCAGCAGCCAATTATCGGGGGGAGGCAACTATGGCTACACCTTC.

This chain joins TRBV2 and TRBJ2-2; D is perhaps TRBD1 (6 bases). Germline V CDR1 and CDR2: SNHLY, FYNNEI. This CDR3 comprises 14 residues. V gave up 5 bases and J gave up 7 bases, with 14 bases separating them. The CDR3 nucleotides are TGTGCCAGCAGTTACAGGGCTGCCGTCGGGGAGCTGTTTTTT. Its protein product is CASSYRAAVGELFF.

V and J are TRBV5-1 and TRBJ2-2; 9 bases match TRBD1. Germline V gene data show CDR1 as SGHRS and CDR2 as YFSETQ. CDR3 length: 15 residues. V was clipped by 3 bases and J by 4 bases; unmatched bases: 4. The CDR3 is CASSWGQGGTGELFF. The CDR3 bases are TGCGCCAGCAGCTGGGGACAGGGTGGCACCGGGGAGCTGTTTTTT.

The chain couples TRBV11-2 to TRBJ2-4; TRBD1 aligns across 7 bases. Unmatched junction bases numbered 9, after V lost 5 bases and J lost 8 bases. CDR3 length equals 14 residues. CDR1 is SGHAT and CDR2 is FQNNGV in the germline V gene. The CDR3 reads CASSQRQGFDIQYF. CDR3 DNA sequence: TGTGCCAGCAGCCAACGACAGGGATTCGACATTCAGTACTTC.

This clone was counted between two and nine times. The chain is built from TRBV5-1 and TRBJ1-6; 7 bases are a match to TRBD1. The length of the CDR3 is 14 residues. Germline CDR1 reads SGHRS; CDR2 reads YFSETQ. The ends lost 4 bases at V and 7 bases at J; junction bases unmatched: 5. The CDR3 coding sequence is TGCGCCAGCAGCCTCGAGACAGGGAATTCACCCCTCCACTTT. Its translation is CASSLETGNSPLHF.

The chain recombines TRBV6-6 with TRBJ2-7, with TRBD1 matching 9 bases. The CDR3 sequence is 16 residues long. From germline, CDR1 is MNHNY and CDR2 SVGAGI (reference sequence). Losses at the gene ends were 6 bases for V and 0 bases for J; bases not matched to a gene: 9. CDR3 sequence reads: CASRRSDRGLSYEQYF. Here the CDR3 DNA reads TGTGCCAGCAGACGATCGGACAGGGGACTCTCCTACGAGCAGTACTTC.

This clone came up a few times. The chain links TRBV28 to TRBJ2-7, with 12 bases identical to TRBD2. Germline CDR1 is MDHEN and CDR2 is SYDVKM. V was pared by 6 bases and J by 0 bases, with 6 bases of the junction left unmatched. The length of the CDR3 is 16 residues. The CDR3 DNA reads as TGTGCCAGCAGGGCTCCGACTAGCGGGAGCTCCTACGAGCAGTACTTC. Residues: CASRAPTSGSSYEQYF.